Below, 32 T cell receptor beta chains from the same sample are listed, as sequenced in a study of T cell changes during pregnancy in multiple sclerosis. Sequencing was performed with immunoSEQ multiplex PCR; in TCRdb, only in-frame clones are kept and a portion is missing. The table shows roughly 40,000 clones, with around 94% occurring only once. This specimen was CD4+ T cells from peripheral blood mononuclear cells, taken before pregnancy. The source is a female donor with multiple sclerosis, enrolled in a pregnancy study.

The gene calls are TRBV7-9 and TRBJ2-5; 14 nucleotides line up with TRBD2. CDR3 length equals 18 residues. Germline V gives CDR1 SEHNR, CDR2 FQNEAQ (reference sequence). Trimming cost V 6 bases and J 2 bases; bases outside gene matches: 11. CDR3 amino acids: CASSKSGLAGVRQETQYF. The CDR3 nucleotides read TGTGCCAGCAGTAAGTCGGGACTAGCGGGAGTTCGGCAAGAGACCCAGTACTTC.

The chain combines TRBV5-1 with TRBJ2-7; the D is unclear. Trimming took off 4 bases at V and 0 bases at J, with 14 bases between the two ends. Germline CDR1 is SGHRS and CDR2 is YFSETQ. The CDR3 loop spans 15 amino acids. The DNA of the CDR3 is TGCGCCAGCAGCGCGGCTCCCCTAAGCTCCTACGAGCAGTACTTC. Translating gives CASSAAPLSSYEQYF.

Here the CDR3 reads CASSRRLDWPYEQYF. CDR3 nucleotide sequence: TGCGCCAGCAGCCGCCGCCTCGACTGGCCCTACGAGCAGTACTTC. The chain recombines TRBV4-1 with TRBJ2-7; D ambiguous. Trimming shortened V by 4 bases and J by 2 bases, and 15 bases separated the two germline ends. CDR3 length equals 15 residues. The germline gives CDR1 MGHRA, CDR2 YSYEKL.

This sequence joins TRBV5-1 and TRBJ1-1, with D maybe TRBD1 (6 bases). Germline-derived CDR1 and CDR2 are SGHRS and YFSETQ. Trimming cost V 4 bases and J 8 bases, with 15 bases left between them. The CDR3 has 13 amino acids. Here the CDR3 DNA reads TGCGCCAGCAGCCCCTGGATGGGGGCCGAAGCTTTCTTT. It is translated as CASSPWMGAEAFF.

The DNA of the CDR3 is TGTGCCAGCCAAAGGGGAGGGGGGGCTGGAAACACCATATATTTT. This sequence encodes CASQRGGGAGNTIYF. The rearrangement uses TRBV28 and TRBJ1-3; D perhaps matches TRBD1 (6 bases). This CDR3 region has 15 residues. Between the trimmed V and J ends, which lost 8 bases and 2 bases, there was a span of 16 bases. The germline V gene has CDR1 MDHEN and CDR2 SYDVKM.

J is TRBJ2-2 and V is TRBV29-1; D ambiguous. V was trimmed by 3 bases and J by 3 bases, leaving 8 bases between them. The germline V gene encodes CDR1 SQVTM and CDR2 ANQGSEA. The CDR3 extends over 13 amino acids. In nucleotides, the CDR3 is TGCAGCGTTGATTTCCAGTACACCGGGGAGCTGTTTTTT. It specifies CSVDFQYTGELFF.

V is TRBV29-1 and J is TRBJ2-7; 8 bases align to TRBD1. This CDR3 has 12 residues. Losses at the gene ends were 4 bases for V and 3 bases for J; bases not matched to a gene: 2. Germline values: CDR1 SQVTM, CDR2 ANQGSEA. The CDR3 DNA reads as TGCAGCGTTGGGACAGGGATCTACGAGCAGTACTTC. Protein product: CSVGTGIYEQYF.

The J gene is TRBJ1-3, the V gene TRBV5-1, with a possible D match to TRBD1 (5 bases). V lost 3 bases and J 6 bases, leaving 10 bases between the germline ends. This CDR3 is built from 13 residues. The V gene's germline CDR1 is SGHRS and CDR2 YFSETQ. The CDR3 DNA reads TGCGCCAGCAGCTCCTCGGGACTAAACACCATATATTTT. Translated, it gives CASSSSGLNTIYF.

The chain is built from TRBV6-6 and TRBJ1-2; perhaps TRBD1 as D (5 bases). This CDR3 contains 14 residues. Per germline, CDR1 MNHNY and CDR2 SVGAGI (reference sequence). Trimming removed 5 bases at V and 2 bases at J, with 12 bases between. This CDR3 reads CASSTRQINYGYTF. CDR3 coding DNA: TGTGCCAGCAGTACCCGACAGATAAACTATGGCTACACCTTC.

The chain couples TRBV28 to TRBJ1-2, with TRBD1 as a possible D gene (6 bases). The CDR3 spans 12 residues. Between the trimmed V and J ends, which lost 7 bases and 7 bases, there was a span of 13 bases. The germline gives CDR1 MDHEN, CDR2 SYDVKM. The CDR3 sequence is CASNTGQIGYTF. CDR3 in DNA: TGTGCCAGCAATACGGGACAAATTGGCTACACCTTC.

This clone showed up just a few times. This chain connects TRBV28 to TRBJ2-7; TRBD2 might be the D (5 bases). V gave up 5 bases and J gave up 3 bases, with 17 bases separating them. The CDR3 sequence is 15 residues long. Germline V lookup: CDR1 MDHEN, CDR2 SYDVKM. The CDR3: CASSARGVASYEQYF. CDR3 nucleotides: TGTGCCAGCAGTGCCCGGGGTGTCGCAAGCTACGAGCAGTACTTC. The whole variable domain, filled in from reference TRBV28 and TRBJ2-7, reads DVKVTQSSRYLVKRTGEKVFLECVQDMDHENMFWYRQDPGLGLRLIYFSYDVKMKEKGDIPEGYSVSREKKERFSLILESASTNQTSMYLCASSARGVASYEQYFGPGTRLTVT.

The chain is built from TRBV4-1 and TRBJ2-3; 13 bases match TRBD2. V trimming: 2 bases; J trimming: 0 bases; junction bases outside the gene matches: 11. Germline V gene sequence: CDR1 MGHRA, CDR2 YSYEKL. The CDR3 has 20 amino acids. The CDR3 nucleotides are TGCGCCAGCAGCCAACTACCGGGACTAGCGGGGATGACTAGCACAGATACGCAGTATTTT. This gives the protein CASSQLPGLAGMTSTDTQYF.

This chain links TRBV18 with TRBJ2-5; D is possibly TRBD1 (5 bases). The CDR3 totals 13 residues. The V and J ends lost 1 base and 7 bases respectively, with 10 bases between them. The germline gives CDR1 KGHSH, CDR2 LQKENI. As DNA, the CDR3 is TGTGCCAGCTCACCACTTGAAAGGGGGACCCAGTACTTC. Translated, it gives CASSPLERGTQYF. Full variable domain (outside the CDR3, taken from reference TRBV18 and TRBJ2-5): NAGVMQNPRHLVRRRGQEARLRCSPMKGHSHVYWYRQLPEEGLKFMVYLQKENIIDESGMPKERFSAEFPKEGPSILRIQQVVRGDSAAYFCASSPLERGTQYFGPGTRLLVL.

The chain employs TRBV10-3 and TRBJ2-1, with D possibly matching TRBD2 (5 bases). Germline loops: CDR1 ENHRY, CDR2 SYGVKD. Trimming removed 4 bases from V and 8 bases from J, with 12 bases in between. The CDR3 extends over 13 amino acids. Here the CDR3 reads CAISVGLEDEQFF. The CDR3 coding sequence is TGTGCCATCAGTGTTGGGCTGGAGGATGAGCAGTTCTTC.

This clone was found a few times. As DNA, the CDR3 is TGTGCCAGCAGCTCTTCAGCGGGAGGGGACAATGAGCAGTTCTTC. Protein: CASSSSAGGDNEQFF. The chain carries TRBV7-3 and TRBJ2-1, with 10 positions matching TRBD2. From germline, CDR1 is SGHTA and CDR2 FQGTGA. This CDR3 contains 15 residues. J was trimmed by 5 bases and V by 4 bases; bases with no gene match: 5.

This chain connects TRBV5-6 to TRBJ2-5, with 10 nucleotides matching TRBD2. The CDR3 covers 15 residues. CDR1 SGHDT and CDR2 YYEEEE come from the germline V gene. The V segment lost 1 base and the J segment 1 base; nucleotides outside the gene matches: 1. The CDR3 loop reads CASSLTSGVQETQYF. The CDR3 nucleotides are TGTGCCAGCAGCTTGACTAGCGGGGTCCAAGAGACCCAGTACTTC.

The chain uses TRBV4-2 and TRBJ1-4; D is unclear. V lost 0 bases, J lost 8 bases, and 13 bases lay in between. The length of the CDR3 is 15 residues. The germline V gene has CDR1 LGHNA and CDR2 YNFKEQ. The CDR3 loop reads CASSQEVSASEKLFF. For the CDR3, the DNA is TGTGCCAGCAGCCAAGAGGTATCTGCAAGCGAAAAACTGTTTTTT.

This chain connects TRBV12-5 to TRBJ1-1; D unclear. The CDR3 is made up of 13 amino acids. V dropped 6 bases and J dropped 6 bases, with 14 bases sitting between them. The germline V gene encodes CDR1 LGHNT and CDR2 FRNRAP. The CDR3 loop is CASGTGLASEAFF. The CDR3 DNA reads TGTGCTAGTGGGACCGGCCTAGCGTCTGAAGCTTTCTTT.

The rearrangement links TRBV28 to TRBJ2-5; 8 positions match TRBD2. Germline loops: CDR1 MDHEN, CDR2 SYDVKM. V was pared by 3 bases and J by 5 bases, with 8 bases of the junction left unmatched. The CDR3 contains 15 residues. DNA for the CDR3: TGTGCCAGCAGTTTCGGGCTAGCGGGTCGGGAGACCCAGTACTTC. Translation gives CASSFGLAGRETQYF.

This chain joins TRBV28 and TRBJ2-1; TRBD1 matches 10 bases. The CDR3 is made up of 16 amino acids. Germline V CDR1 and CDR2: MDHEN, SYDVKM. Germline trimming cut 2 bases from V and 7 bases from J; bases unmatched to any gene: 8. CDR3 sequence (DNA): TGTGCCAGCAGTTTAGCTCTTGGGACAGGGGTGAATGAGCAGTTCTTC. Translating it yields CASSLALGTGVNEQFF.

The chain employs TRBV30 and TRBJ1-2; a possible D gene is TRBD1 (5 bases). Germline V CDR1 and CDR2: GTSNPN, SVGIG (reference sequence). The V and J ends lost 1 base and 8 bases respectively, with 17 bases between them. The length of the CDR3 is 14 residues. DNA for the CDR3: TGTGCCTGGAGTGCCACCTCTTGGGGGGACGGCTACACCTTC. This codes for CAWSATSWGDGYTF.

The gene calls are TRBV7-8 and TRBJ2-1, with 10 nucleotides matching TRBD2. Losses at the gene ends were 5 bases for V and 4 bases for J; bases not matched to a gene: 11. CDR3 size: 17 residues. CDR1 is SGHVS and CDR2 is FQNEAQ in the germline V gene. CDR3 loop: CASSGQSLAGAYNEQFF. The CDR3 DNA follows: TGTGCCAGCAGCGGACAGAGTCTAGCGGGAGCTTACAATGAGCAGTTCTTC.

The genes are TRBV7-2 and TRBJ2-2; 10 bases line up with TRBD2. V lost 5 bases and J lost 5; bases outside the gene matches: 11. CDR3 length equals 17 residues. Germline V lookup: CDR1 SGHTA, CDR2 FQGNSA. CDR3 nucleotides: TGTGCCAGCAGCCCCAATCTAAGCGGGAGGGGAACCGGGGAGCTGTTTTTT. This translates into CASSPNLSGRGTGELFF. The full variable domain, with the rest looked up from reference TRBV7-2 and TRBJ2-2, is GAGVSQSPSNKVTEKGKDVELRCDPISGHTALYWYRQSLGQGLEFLIYFQGNSAPDKSGLPSDRFSAERTGGSVSTLTIQRTQQEDSAVYLCASSPNLSGRGTGELFFGEGSRLTVL.

J is TRBJ2-1 and V is TRBV21-1; whether TRBD1, the table's D call, matches the DNA was not checked. TRBV21-1 is tagged as a pseudogene. CDR3 size: 19 residues. The CDR3 DNA sequence: TGTGCCAGCAGCAAAGATAAATTGGACAGGCCGAGCTCCTACAATGAGCAGTTCTTC. Translated: CASSKDKLDRPSSYNEQFF.

The rearrangement joins TRBV7-8 to TRBJ2-2, with 12 bases that match TRBD1. V shed 2 bases, J shed 4 bases, and the junction held 5 bases outside the gene matches. The CDR3 loop spans 17 amino acids. Germline CDR1 SGHVS, CDR2 FQNEAQ. DNA for the CDR3: TGTGCCAGCAGCTTATCCGGGACAGGGGGCGGCACCGGGGAGCTGTTTTTT. Translating gives CASSLSGTGGGTGELFF.

The genes are TRBV6-1 and TRBJ1-5, with 7 positions matching TRBD1. V was pared by 2 bases and J by 7 bases, with 5 bases of the junction left unmatched. The germline gives CDR1 MNHNS, CDR2 SASEGT. The CDR3 extends over 14 amino acids. CDR3 sequence: CASSESWTGQPQHF. The CDR3 region has the DNA TGTGCCAGCAGTGAATCTTGGACAGGCCAGCCCCAGCATTTT.

Details on this clone: At one end the junction does not follow the germline gene, possibly because of a read error. The sample carries other DNA sequences with the same CDR3. The chain links TRBV30 to TRBJ2-1, with 7 bases matching TRBD1. This CDR3 is 15 amino acids long. Germline assignment: CDR1 GTSNPN and CDR2 SVGIG (reference sequence). CDR3 sequence (DNA): TGTGCTTGGAGTGCTGGACAGGTCAATAGGGATGAGCAGTTCTTC. This translates into CAWSAGQVNRDEQFF. The full variable domain, completed using reference TRBV30 and TRBJ2-1, is SQTIHQWPATLVQPVGSPLSLECTVEGTSNPNLYWYRQAAGRGLQLLFYSVGIGQISSEVPQNLSASRPQDRQFILSSKKLLLSDSGFYLCAWSAGQVNRDEQFFGPGTRLTVL.

CDR3: CASSYRVGSSYNEQFF. CDR3 nucleotides: TGTGCCAGCAGTTACCGGGTCGGGAGCTCCTACAATGAGCAGTTCTTC. The chain carries TRBV6-5 and TRBJ2-1; D perhaps matches TRBD2 (6 bases). Trimming took off 2 bases at V and 0 bases at J, with 11 bases between the two ends. The CDR3 consists of 16 residues. CDR1 MNHEY and CDR2 SVGAGI come from the germline V gene.

This clone was picked up one time. This chain connects TRBV5-1 to TRBJ1-2, with TRBD1 matching 8 bases. Germline V gives CDR1 SGHRS, CDR2 YFSETQ. V lost 0 bases to trimming and J lost 2 bases; unmatched junction nucleotides: 0. The CDR3 spans 14 residues. CDR3 bases: TGCGCCAGCAGCTTGGGACAGGGGAACTATGGCTACACCTTC. Protein: CASSLGQGNYGYTF.

The rearrangement joins TRBV19 to TRBJ2-1; D is perhaps TRBD1 (6 bases). The CDR3 covers 17 residues. V was cut by 5 bases and J by 0 bases, with 17 bases left in between. Per the germline V gene, CDR1 is LNHDA and CDR2 is SQIVND (reference sequence). Here the CDR3 DNA reads TGTGCCAGTAGTGGACCCACAGGGACCCACTCCTACAATGAGCAGTTCTTC. It encodes CASSGPTGTHSYNEQFF.

The rearrangement joins TRBV28 to TRBJ2-2; D is perhaps TRBD2 (5 bases). This CDR3 has 19 amino acids. Deletions cut 5 bases from V and 1 base from J, with 23 bases between. CDR1 and CDR2 (germline): MDHEN, SYDVKM. Here the CDR3 reads CASSILTPREFRNTGELFF. The CDR3, as DNA: TGTGCCAGCAGTATCCTCACCCCTAGGGAGTTCAGGAACACCGGGGAGCTGTTTTTT.

The V call is TRBV6-1, the J call TRBJ1-6; D is unclear. Trimming took 3 bases from V and 10 from J, leaving 16 bases between them. CDR1 MNHNS and CDR2 SASEGT come from the germline V gene. The CDR3 is made up of 15 amino acids. The CDR3 DNA follows: TGTGCCAGCAGTGATACCCGGGTTGGTCGGTCACCCCTCCACTTT. As protein: CASSDTRVGRSPLHF.